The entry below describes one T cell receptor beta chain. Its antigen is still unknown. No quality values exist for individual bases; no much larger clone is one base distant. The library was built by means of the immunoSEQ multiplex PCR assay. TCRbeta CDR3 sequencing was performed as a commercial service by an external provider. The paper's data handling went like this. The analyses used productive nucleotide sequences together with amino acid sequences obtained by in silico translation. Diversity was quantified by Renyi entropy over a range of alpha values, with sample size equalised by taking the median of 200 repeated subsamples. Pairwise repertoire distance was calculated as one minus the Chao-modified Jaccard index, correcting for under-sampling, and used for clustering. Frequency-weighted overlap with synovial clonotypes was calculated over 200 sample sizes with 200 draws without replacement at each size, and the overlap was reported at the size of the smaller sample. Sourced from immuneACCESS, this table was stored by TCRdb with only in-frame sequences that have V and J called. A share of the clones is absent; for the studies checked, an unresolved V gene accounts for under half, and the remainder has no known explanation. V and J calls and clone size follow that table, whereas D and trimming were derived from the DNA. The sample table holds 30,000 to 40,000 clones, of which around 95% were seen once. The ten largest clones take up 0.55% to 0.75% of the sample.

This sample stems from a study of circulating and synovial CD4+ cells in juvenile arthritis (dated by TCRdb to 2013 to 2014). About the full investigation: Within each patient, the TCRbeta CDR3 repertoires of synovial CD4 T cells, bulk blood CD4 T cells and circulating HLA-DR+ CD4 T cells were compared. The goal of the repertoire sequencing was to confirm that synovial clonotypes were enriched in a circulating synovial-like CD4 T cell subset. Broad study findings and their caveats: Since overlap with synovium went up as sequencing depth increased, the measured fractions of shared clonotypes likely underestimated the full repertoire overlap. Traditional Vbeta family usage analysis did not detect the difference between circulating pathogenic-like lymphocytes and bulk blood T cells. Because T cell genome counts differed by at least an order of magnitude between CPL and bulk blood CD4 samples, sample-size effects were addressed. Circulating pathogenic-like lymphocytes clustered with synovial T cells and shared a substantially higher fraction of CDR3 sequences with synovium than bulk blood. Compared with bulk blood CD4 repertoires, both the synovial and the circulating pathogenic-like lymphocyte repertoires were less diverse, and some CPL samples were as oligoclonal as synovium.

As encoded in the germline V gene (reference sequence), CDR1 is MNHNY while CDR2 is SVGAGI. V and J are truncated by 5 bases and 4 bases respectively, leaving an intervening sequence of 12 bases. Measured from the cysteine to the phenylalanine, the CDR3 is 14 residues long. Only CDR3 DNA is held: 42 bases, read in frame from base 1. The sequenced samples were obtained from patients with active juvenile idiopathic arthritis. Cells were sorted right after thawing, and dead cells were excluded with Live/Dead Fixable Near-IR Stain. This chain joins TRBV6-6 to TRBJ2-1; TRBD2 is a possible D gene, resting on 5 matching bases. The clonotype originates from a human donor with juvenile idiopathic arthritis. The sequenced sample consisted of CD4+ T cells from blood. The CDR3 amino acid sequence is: CASSGGLLYNEQFF. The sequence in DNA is TGTGCCAGCAGTGGAGGACTTTTATACAATGAGCAGTTCTTC.